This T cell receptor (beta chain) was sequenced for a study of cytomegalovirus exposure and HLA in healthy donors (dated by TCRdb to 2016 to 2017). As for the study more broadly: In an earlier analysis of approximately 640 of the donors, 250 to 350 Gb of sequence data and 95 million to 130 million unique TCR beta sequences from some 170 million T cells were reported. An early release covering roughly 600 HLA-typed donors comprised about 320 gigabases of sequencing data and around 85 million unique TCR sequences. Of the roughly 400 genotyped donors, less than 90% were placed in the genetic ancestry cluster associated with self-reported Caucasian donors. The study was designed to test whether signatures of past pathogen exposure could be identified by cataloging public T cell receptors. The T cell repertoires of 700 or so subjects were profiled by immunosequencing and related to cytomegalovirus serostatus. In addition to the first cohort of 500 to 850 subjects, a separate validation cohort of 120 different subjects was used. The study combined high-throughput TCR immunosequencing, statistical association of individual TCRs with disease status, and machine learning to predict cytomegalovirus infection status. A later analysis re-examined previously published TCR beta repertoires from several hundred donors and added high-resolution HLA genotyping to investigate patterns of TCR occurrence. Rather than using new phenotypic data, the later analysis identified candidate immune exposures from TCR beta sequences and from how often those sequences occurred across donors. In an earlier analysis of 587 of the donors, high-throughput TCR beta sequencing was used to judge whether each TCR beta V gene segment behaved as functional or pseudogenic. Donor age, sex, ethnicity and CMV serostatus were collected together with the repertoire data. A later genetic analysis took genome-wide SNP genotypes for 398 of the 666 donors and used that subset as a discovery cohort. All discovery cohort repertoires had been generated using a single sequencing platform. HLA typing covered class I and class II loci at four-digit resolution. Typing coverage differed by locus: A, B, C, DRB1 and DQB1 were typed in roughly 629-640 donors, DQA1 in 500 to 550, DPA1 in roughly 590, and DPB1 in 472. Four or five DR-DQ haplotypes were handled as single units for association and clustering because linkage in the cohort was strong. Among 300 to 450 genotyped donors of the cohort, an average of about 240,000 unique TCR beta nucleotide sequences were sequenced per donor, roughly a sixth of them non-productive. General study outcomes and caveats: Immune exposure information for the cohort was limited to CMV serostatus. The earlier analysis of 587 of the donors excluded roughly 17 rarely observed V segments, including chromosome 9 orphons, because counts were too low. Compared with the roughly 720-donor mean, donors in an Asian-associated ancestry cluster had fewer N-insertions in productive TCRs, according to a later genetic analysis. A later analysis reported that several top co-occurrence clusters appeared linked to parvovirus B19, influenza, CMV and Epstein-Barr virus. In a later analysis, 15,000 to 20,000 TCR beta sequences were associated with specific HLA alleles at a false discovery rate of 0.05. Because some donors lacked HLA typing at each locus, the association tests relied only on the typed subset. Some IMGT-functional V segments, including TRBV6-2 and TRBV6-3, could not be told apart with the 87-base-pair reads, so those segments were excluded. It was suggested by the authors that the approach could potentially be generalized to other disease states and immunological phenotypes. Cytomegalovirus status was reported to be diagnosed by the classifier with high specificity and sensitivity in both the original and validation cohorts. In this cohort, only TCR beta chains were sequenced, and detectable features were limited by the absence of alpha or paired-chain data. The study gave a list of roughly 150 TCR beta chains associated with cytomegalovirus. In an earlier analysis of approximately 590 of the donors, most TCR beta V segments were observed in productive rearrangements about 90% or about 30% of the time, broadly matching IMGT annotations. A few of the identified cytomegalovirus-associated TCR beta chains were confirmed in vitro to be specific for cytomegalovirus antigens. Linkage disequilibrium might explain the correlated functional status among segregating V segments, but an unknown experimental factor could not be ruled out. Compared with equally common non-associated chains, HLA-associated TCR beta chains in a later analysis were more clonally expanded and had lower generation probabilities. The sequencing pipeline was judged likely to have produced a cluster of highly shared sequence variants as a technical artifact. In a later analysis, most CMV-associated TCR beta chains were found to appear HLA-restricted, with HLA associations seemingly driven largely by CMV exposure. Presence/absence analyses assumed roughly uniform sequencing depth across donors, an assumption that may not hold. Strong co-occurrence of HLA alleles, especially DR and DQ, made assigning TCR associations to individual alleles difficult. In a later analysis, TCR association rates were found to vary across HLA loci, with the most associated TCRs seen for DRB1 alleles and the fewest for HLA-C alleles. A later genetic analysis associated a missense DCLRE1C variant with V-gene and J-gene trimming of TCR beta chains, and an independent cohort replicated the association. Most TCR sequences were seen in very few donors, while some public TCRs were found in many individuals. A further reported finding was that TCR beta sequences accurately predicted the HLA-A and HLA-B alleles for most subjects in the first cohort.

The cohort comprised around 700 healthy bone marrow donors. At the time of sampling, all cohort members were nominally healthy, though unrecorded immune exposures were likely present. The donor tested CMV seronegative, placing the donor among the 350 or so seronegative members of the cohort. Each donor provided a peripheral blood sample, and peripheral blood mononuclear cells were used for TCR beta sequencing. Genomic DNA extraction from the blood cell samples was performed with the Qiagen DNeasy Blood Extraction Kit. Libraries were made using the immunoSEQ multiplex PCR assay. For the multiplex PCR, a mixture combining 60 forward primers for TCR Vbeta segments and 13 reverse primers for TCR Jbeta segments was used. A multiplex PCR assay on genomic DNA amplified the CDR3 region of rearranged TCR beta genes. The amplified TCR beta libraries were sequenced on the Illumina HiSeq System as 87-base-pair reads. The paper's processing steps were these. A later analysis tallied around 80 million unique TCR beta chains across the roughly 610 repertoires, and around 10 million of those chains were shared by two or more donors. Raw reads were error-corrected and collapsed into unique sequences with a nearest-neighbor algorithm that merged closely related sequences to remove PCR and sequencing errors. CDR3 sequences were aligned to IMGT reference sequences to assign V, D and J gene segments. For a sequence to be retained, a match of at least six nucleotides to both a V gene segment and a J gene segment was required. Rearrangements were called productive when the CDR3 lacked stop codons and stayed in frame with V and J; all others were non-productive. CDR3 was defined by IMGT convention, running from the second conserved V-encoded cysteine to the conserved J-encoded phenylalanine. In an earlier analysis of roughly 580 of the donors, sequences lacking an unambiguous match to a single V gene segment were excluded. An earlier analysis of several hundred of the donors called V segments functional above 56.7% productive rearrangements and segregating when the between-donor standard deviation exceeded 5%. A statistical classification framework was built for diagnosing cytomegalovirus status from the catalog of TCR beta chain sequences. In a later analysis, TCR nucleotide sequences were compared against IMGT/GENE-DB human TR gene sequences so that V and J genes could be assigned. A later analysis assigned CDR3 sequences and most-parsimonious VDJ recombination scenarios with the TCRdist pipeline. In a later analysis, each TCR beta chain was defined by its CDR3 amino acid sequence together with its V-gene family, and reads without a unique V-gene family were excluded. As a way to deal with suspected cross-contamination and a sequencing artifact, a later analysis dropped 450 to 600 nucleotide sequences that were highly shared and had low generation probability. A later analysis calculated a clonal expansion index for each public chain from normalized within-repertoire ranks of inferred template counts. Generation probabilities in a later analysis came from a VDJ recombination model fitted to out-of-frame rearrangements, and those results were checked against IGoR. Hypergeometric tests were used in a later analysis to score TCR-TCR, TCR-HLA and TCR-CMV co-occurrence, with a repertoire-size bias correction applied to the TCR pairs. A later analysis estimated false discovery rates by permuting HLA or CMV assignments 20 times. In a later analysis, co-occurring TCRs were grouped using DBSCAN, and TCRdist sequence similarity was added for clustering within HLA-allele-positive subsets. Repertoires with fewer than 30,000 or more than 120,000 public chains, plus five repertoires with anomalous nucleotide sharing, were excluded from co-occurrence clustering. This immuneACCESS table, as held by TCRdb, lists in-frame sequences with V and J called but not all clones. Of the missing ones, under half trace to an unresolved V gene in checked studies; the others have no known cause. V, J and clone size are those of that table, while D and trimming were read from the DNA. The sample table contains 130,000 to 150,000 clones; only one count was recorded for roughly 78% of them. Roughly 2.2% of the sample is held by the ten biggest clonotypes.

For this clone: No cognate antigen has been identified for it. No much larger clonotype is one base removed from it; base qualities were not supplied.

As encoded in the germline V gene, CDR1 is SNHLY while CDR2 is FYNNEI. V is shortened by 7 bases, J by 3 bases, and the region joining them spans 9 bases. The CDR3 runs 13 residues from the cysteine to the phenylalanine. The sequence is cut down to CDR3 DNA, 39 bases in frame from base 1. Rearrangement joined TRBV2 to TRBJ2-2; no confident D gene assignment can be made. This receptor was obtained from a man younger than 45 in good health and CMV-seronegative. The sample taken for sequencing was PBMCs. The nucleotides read TGTGCCAGCAATGCCCAGTACACCGGGGAGCTGTTTTTT. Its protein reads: CASNAQYTGELFF. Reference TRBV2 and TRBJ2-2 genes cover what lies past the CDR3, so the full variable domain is EPEVTQTPSHQVTQMGQEVILRCVPISNHLYFYWYRQILGQKVEFLVSFYNNEISEKSEIFDDQFSVERPDGSNFTLKIRSTKLEDSAMYFCASNAQYTGELFFGEGSRLTVL.